This is a list of T cell receptor beta chains from one sample in a study of Graves' ophthalmopathy and Graves' hyperthyroidism. One entry per CDR3 protein, called by TCRdb with MiXCR from the multiplex PCR reads. Here the sample spans fewer than 600,000 distinct CDR3 sequences, around 15% being singletons. Sequencing was performed on blood. The receptors stem from a woman aged 25 to 39 with Graves' ophthalmopathy. Each CDR3 is given with its conserved first and last residue. The D gene is left open where the match is weak. The listing skips clone size in some rows; elsewhere it reads once, few, many or a size class.

V	size	J	D	CDR3	DNA
TRBV28	many	TRBJ1-6	.	CASSLPWDIFSPLHF	TGTGCCAGCAGTTTACCCTGGGACATTTTTTCGCCCCTCCACTTT
TRBV6-1	many	TRBJ2-3	TRBD2	CASSESGGGATDTQYF	TGTGCCAGCAGTGAATCCGGCGGGGGGGCCACAGATACGCAGTATTTT
TRBV20-1	.	TRBJ2-7	TRBD2	CSAWTSGSENYEQYF	TGCAGTGCTTGGACTAGCGGGTCGGAAAACTACGAGCAGTACTTC
TRBV19	few	TRBJ2-2	TRBD2	CASMLAGVSGELFF	TGTGCCAGTATGCTAGCGGGAGTTTCCGGGGAGCTGTTTTTT
TRBV19	few	TRBJ2-5	.	CASSRSAGTPRQETQYF	TGTGCCAGTAGTAGGAGCGCCGGGACACCCCGCCAAGAGACCCAGTACTTC
TRBV6-5	many	TRBJ1-3	.	CASSSLGGSGNTIYF	TGTGCCAGCAGTTCCCTCGGGGGAAGTGGGAACACCATATATTTT
TRBV2	many	TRBJ2-7	.	CASNPAFDYEQYF	TGTGCCAGCAACCCGGCCTTTGACTACGAGCAGTACTTC
TRBV6-1	many	TRBJ1-5	.	CASSEAGRSNQPQHF	TGTGCCAGCAGTGAGGCAGGGAGGAGCAATCAGCCCCAGCATTTT
TRBV5-1	many	TRBJ2-7	.	CASSLRSVGGAYEQYF	TGCGCCAGCAGCTTGAGGTCCGTGGGGGGCGCCTACGAGCAGTACTTC
TRBV6-5	many	TRBJ1-2	.	CASSSRGNLGGYTF	TGTGCCAGCAGTTCTAGAGGAAATTTAGGGGGCTACACCTTC
TRBV10-3	.	TRBJ2-3	TRBD2	CAISEGVAGPSTDTQYF	TGTGCCATCAGTGAGGGGGTAGCGGGTCCTAGCACAGATACGCAGTATTTT
TRBV12-3/TRBV12-4	many	TRBJ1-1	.	CASSFEARGTEAFF	TGTGCCAGCAGTTTCGAGGCAAGAGGGACTGAAGCTTTCTTT
TRBV19	many	TRBJ2-5	TRBD2	CASSAGLAGEETQYF	TGTGCCAGTAGTGCGGGACTAGCGGGAGAAGAGACCCAGTACTTC
TRBV27	many	TRBJ1-1	TRBD1	CAIRRQGAPTEAFF	TGTGCCATCCGGCGACAGGGTGCGCCCACTGAAGCTTTCTTT
TRBV20-1	many	TRBJ2-4	.	CSALTRVSKNIQYF	TGCAGTGCTTTGACTAGAGTCTCCAAAAACATTCAGTACTTC
TRBV12-3/TRBV12-4	many	TRBJ1-5	.	CASSLVGQPRGDQPQHF	TGTGCCAGCAGTTTGGTCGGACAGCCAAGAGGCGATCAGCCCCAGCATTTT
TRBV20-1	many	TRBJ2-5	.	CSLTAGGETQYF	TGCAGCCTGACGGCCGGGGGAGAGACCCAGTACTTC
TRBV27	many	TRBJ2-5	.	CASRDSSFQETQYF	TGTGCCAGCAGAGACAGTTCATTCCAAGAGACCCAGTACTTC
TRBV20-1	many	TRBJ2-7	TRBD2	CSAPYEGLADPYEQYF	TGCAGTGCACCCTATGAGGGGCTAGCGGATCCCTACGAGCAGTACTTC
TRBV4-1	many	TRBJ2-7	.	CASTLTDGLGYEQYF	TGCGCCAGCACGCTTACCGACGGCTTAGGCTACGAGCAGTACTTC